In its sample, the clone carrying this T cell receptor (beta chain) was seen once. The sample is drawn from a study of technical replicates of blood from several donors. Clones were read by immunoSEQ multiplex PCR, and TCRdb kept only the in-frame ones, dropping some. The data hold 75,000 to 100,000 clones, with about 94% observed a single time. CDR3 length: 15 amino acids. Germline V lookup: CDR1 SGHRS, CDR2 YFSETQ. Unmatched junction bases numbered 10, after V lost 8 bases and J lost 3 bases. The sequenced sample consisted of T cells isolated from PBMCs. The TCR originated in a human donor in good health. The V gene is TRBV5-1, the J gene TRBJ2-7; 11 nucleotides match TRBD1. CDR3 loop: CARTLRDRGNYEQYF. The CDR3 DNA reads TGCGCCAGAACTCTCCGGGACAGGGGGAACTACGAGCAGTACTTC.